This passage covers 32 T cell receptor beta chains from one sample sequenced in a study of cytomegalovirus exposure and HLA in healthy donors. Primers included in the PCR were 60 Vbeta and 13 Jbeta primers. Clones were sequenced by immunoSEQ multiplex PCR, and TCRdb holds only the in-frame ones, with some missing. The sample lists under 200,000 clones, over 75% seen once, with roughly 2% in the top ten. The sample consisted of PBMCs. These receptors were collected from a woman between 18 and 29 years old in good health and CMV-seronegative.

This chain uses TRBV4-1 with TRBJ2-2; D gene ambiguous. Deletions cut 2 bases from V and 2 bases from J, with 6 bases between. This CDR3 region has 14 residues. The germline CDR1 and CDR2 sequences are MGHRA and YSYEKL. CDR3 DNA sequence: TGCGCCAGCAGCCAACCCTTAAACACCGGGGAGCTGTTTTTT. Its translation: CASSQPLNTGELFF.

The chain carries TRBV5-1 and TRBJ1-4; tentatively, D is TRBD1 (5 bases). With 4 bases removed from V and 4 bases from J, the gap between germline ends came to 11 bases. In germline, CDR1 is SGHRS, CDR2 YFSETQ. The CDR3 has 14 amino acids. CDR3 protein: CASSVRGYNEKLFF. CDR3 coding DNA: TGCGCCAGCAGCGTTAGGGGATATAATGAAAAACTGTTTTTT.

This chain connects TRBV5-1 to TRBJ2-7; 9 bases align to TRBD1. CDR1 is SGHRS, CDR2 YFSETQ, per germline. The CDR3 has 15 residues. The trim removed 4 bases at V and 2 bases at J, leaving 7 bases unmatched. Written as DNA, the CDR3 is TGCGCCAGCAGCCCCGGGACAGGGCTTACCTACGAGCAGTACTTC. This gives the protein CASSPGTGLTYEQYF.

The chain combines TRBV5-8 with TRBJ1-2, with D tentatively TRBD1 (6 bases). Germline assignment: CDR1 SGHTS and CDR2 YDEGEE. Between the trimmed V and J ends, which lost 0 bases and 2 bases, there was a span of 8 bases. The CDR3 sequence is 14 residues long. The CDR3 DNA is TGTGCCAGCAGCTTGGGACAGGCAAACTATGGCTACACCTTC. Encoded protein: CASSLGQANYGYTF.

Remarks on this clone: This specimen includes other DNA sequences encoding the same CDR3. V is TRBV28 and J is TRBJ2-1, with 7 bases fitting TRBD2. The length of the CDR3 is 12 residues. Germline loops: CDR1 MDHEN, CDR2 SYDVKM. The V segment lost 5 bases and the J segment 7 bases; nucleotides outside the gene matches: 2. The CDR3 protein is CASSRTRNEQFF. DNA for the CDR3: TGTGCCAGCAGTCGGACTAGGAATGAGCAGTTCTTC.

This clone was seen more than once but under ten times. The V and J genes are TRBV5-1 and TRBJ2-2, with 8 bases aligning to TRBD1. CDR1 is SGHRS and CDR2 is YFSETQ in the germline V gene. This CDR3 comprises 16 residues. Germline trimming cut 4 bases from V and 3 bases from J; bases unmatched to any gene: 8. CDR3 in DNA: TGCGCCAGCAGCCTGGAACAGGGGGTGTACACCGGGGAGCTGTTTTTT. Translated: CASSLEQGVYTGELFF. The whole variable domain, remainder taken from reference TRBV5-1 and TRBJ2-2, is KAGVTQTPRYLIKTRGQQVTLSCSPISGHRSVSWYQQTPGQGLQFLFEYFSETQRNKGNFPGRFSGRQFSNSRSEMNVSTLELGDSALYLCASSLEQGVYTGELFFGEGSRLTVL.

The chain uses TRBV18 and TRBJ1-6; D is possibly TRBD1 (5 bases). The CDR3 is 14 residues long. Germline values: CDR1 KGHSH, CDR2 LQKENI. V shed 2 bases and J shed 8 bases, with 10 bases lying between them. This chain's CDR3 is CASSPGGMDSPLHF. CDR3 in DNA: TGTGCCAGCTCACCAGGGGGGATGGATTCACCCCTCCACTTT.

The chain employs TRBV5-1 and TRBJ2-7, with 14 bases lining up with TRBD2. The germline gives CDR1 SGHRS, CDR2 YFSETQ. Trimming at V came to 4 bases and at J to 4 bases, leaving 4 bases not matched to a gene. The CDR3 length is 15 residues. DNA for the CDR3: TGCGCCAGCAGCACCGGGACTAGCGGGGGTTACGAGCAGTACTTC. The encoded protein is CASSTGTSGGYEQYF.

The chain employs TRBV19 and TRBJ1-5; D is unclear. Germline lookup yields CDR1 LNHDA and CDR2 SQIVND (reference sequence). The CDR3 loop spans 15 amino acids. Trimming took off 3 bases at V and 0 bases at J, with 9 bases between the two ends. CDR3 nucleotides: TGTGCCAGTAGTATTTCCGGGTATAGCAATCAGCCCCAGCATTTT. It yields the protein CASSISGYSNQPQHF.

CDR3 sequence (DNA): TGCGCCAGCAGCTTGGTGGCAGGGTCGAACACTGAAGCTTTCTTT. It encodes CASSLVAGSNTEAFF. This sequence joins TRBV5-1 and TRBJ1-1; D might be TRBD1 (5 bases). Germline V gene lookup returns CDR1 SGHRS and CDR2 YFSETQ. This CDR3 has 15 residues. Trimming pared 0 bases from V and 1 base from J, leaving 10 bases between.

The V call is TRBV6-1, the J call TRBJ2-7, with 10 positions matching TRBD2. CDR3 size: 14 residues. CDR1 is MNHNS, CDR2 SASEGT, per germline. V gave up 10 bases and J gave up 2 bases; unmatched junction bases: 8. The chain's CDR3 is CATMRAGGAYEQYF. In nucleotides, the CDR3 is TGTGCCACCATGCGAGCGGGAGGGGCCTACGAGCAGTACTTC.

The DNA for the CDR3 is TGCGCCAGCAGCTTAGGCGGGGAGTACAATGAGCAGTTCTTC. Encoded protein: CASSLGGEYNEQFF. V is TRBV5-1 and J is TRBJ2-1, with D possibly matching TRBD2 (6 bases). The CDR3 totals 14 residues. V dropped 2 bases and J dropped 4 bases, with 10 bases sitting between them. Germline CDR1 SGHRS, CDR2 YFSETQ.

The V and J genes are TRBV5-1 and TRBJ1-1, with 8 bases aligning to TRBD1. Trimming at V came to 2 bases and at J to 3 bases, leaving 3 bases not matched to a gene. The CDR3 has 14 amino acids. The germline V gene has CDR1 SGHRS and CDR2 YFSETQ. DNA for the CDR3: TGCGCCAGCAGCTTTTCGACAGGGGACACTGAAGCTTTCTTT. Its protein is CASSFSTGDTEAFF.

V usage is TRBV28 and J usage is TRBJ1-1, with a weak D call TRBD1 (6 bases). Germline lookup yields CDR1 MDHEN and CDR2 SYDVKM. This CDR3 spans 16 amino acids. V shed 6 bases and J shed 5 bases, with 22 bases lying between them. The CDR3 nucleotides are TGTGCCAGCAGCCTTACAAGGACAGCGATAGGTACTGAAGCTTTCTTT. Translated: CASSLTRTAIGTEAFF.

The chain is built from TRBV18 and TRBJ2-1; the match to TRBD2 covers 11 bases. The CDR3 runs 16 residues. The V gene's germline CDR1 is KGHSH and CDR2 LQKENI. Trimming took 0 bases from V and 4 from J; bases not matched to a gene: 2. This chain's CDR3 is CASSPPGTSGYNEQFF. In DNA, the CDR3 is TGTGCCAGCTCACCACCGGGGACTAGCGGTTACAATGAGCAGTTCTTC.

The J gene is TRBJ1-4, the V gene TRBV27, with D hard to call. The CDR3 length is 14 residues. The V end lost 6 bases, the J end lost 4 bases, and 12 bases lay between the germline ends. Germline CDR1 MNHEY, CDR2 SMNVEV (reference sequence). The CDR3 DNA sequence: TGTGCCAGCAGGATCAGCAGGCATAATGAAAAACTGTTTTTT. It yields the protein CASRISRHNEKLFF. Full variable domain (missing parts from reference TRBV27 and TRBJ1-4): EAQVTQNPRYLITVTGKKLTVTCSQNMNHEYMSWYRQDPGLGLRQIYYSMNVEVTDKGDVPEGYKVSRKEKRNFPLILESPSPNQTSLYFCASRISRHNEKLFFGSGTQLSVL.

On this clone: Distinct nucleotide sequences in the sample also encode this CDR3. V gene TRBV5-1 combines with J gene TRBJ2-5; a weak D match, TRBD1 (7 bases). Germline CDR1 and CDR2: SGHRS and YFSETQ. V was trimmed by 2 bases and J by 1 base, leaving 15 bases between them. The CDR3 is made up of 16 amino acids. The CDR3 here is CASSFGTSGGQETQYF. The CDR3 DNA reads TGCGCCAGCAGCTTCGGGACTTCAGGGGGCCAAGAGACCCAGTACTTC.

This rearrangement joins TRBV29-1 to TRBJ2-6, with D hard to call. The length of the CDR3 is 13 residues. V gave up 7 bases and J gave up 0 bases, with 7 bases separating them. Germline V gives CDR1 SQVTM, CDR2 ANQGSEA. The CDR3 region is CSARSSGANVLTF. The CDR3 DNA sequence: TGCAGCGCCAGATCCTCTGGGGCCAACGTCCTGACTTTC.

The chain has TRBV19 and TRBJ1-6; no reliable D call. CDR3 length: 12 residues. The V gene lost 3 bases and the J gene lost 6 bases, with 3 bases spanning the gap. From germline, CDR1 is LNHDA and CDR2 SQIVND (reference sequence). CDR3 amino acids: CASSIGNSPLHF. The CDR3 DNA reads as TGTGCCAGTAGTATCGGTAATTCACCCCTCCACTTT.

The chain recombines TRBV19 with TRBJ1-5; tentatively, D is TRBD1 (6 bases). This CDR3 has 14 residues. Trimming stripped 5 bases from V and 3 bases from J, with 11 bases between. CDR1 is LNHDA, CDR2 SQIVND, per germline (reference sequence). CDR3 amino acids: CASSLGQSNQPQHF. In DNA form, the CDR3 reads TGTGCCAGTAGTCTCGGACAGTCCAATCAGCCCCAGCATTTT. The complete variable domain, with remaining parts taken from reference TRBV19 and TRBJ1-5, reads DGGITQSPKYLFRKEGQNVTLSCEQNLNHDAMYWYRQDPGQGLRLIYYSQIVNDFQKGDIAEGYSVSREKKESFPLTVTSAQKNPTAFYLCASSLGQSNQPQHFGDGTRLSIL.

The gene calls are TRBV5-1 and TRBJ2-3; the D gene is possibly TRBD1 (5 bases). Germline CDR1 and CDR2: SGHRS and YFSETQ. This CDR3 is built from 14 residues. V shed 1 base and J shed 2 bases, with 8 bases lying between them. The CDR3 DNA is TGCGCCAGCAGCTTGTCGACAGACACAGATACGCAGTATTTT. Protein sequence: CASSLSTDTDTQYF. The variable domain in full, completed from reference TRBV5-1 and TRBJ2-3, reads KAGVTQTPRYLIKTRGQQVTLSCSPISGHRSVSWYQQTPGQGLQFLFEYFSETQRNKGNFPGRFSGRQFSNSRSEMNVSTLELGDSALYLCASSLSTDTDTQYFGPGTRLTVL.

This chain uses TRBV6-5 with TRBJ1-6; the D gene is possibly TRBD1 (6 bases). CDR1 is MNHEY and CDR2 is SVGAGI in the germline V gene. Trimming stripped 9 bases from V and 7 bases from J, with 13 bases between. The CDR3 is 13 residues long. The CDR3 nucleotides read TGTGCCAGTGCCACAGGGACAAATTCACCCCTCCACTTT. Residues: CASATGTNSPLHF.

The chain carries TRBV5-1 and TRBJ1-1, with TRBD1 as a possible D gene (5 bases). From germline, CDR1 is SGHRS and CDR2 YFSETQ. There are 18 residues in the CDR3. V was trimmed by 4 bases and J by 5 bases, leaving 27 bases between them. CDR3 sequence reads: CASSNPPQRGSSGTEAFF. CDR3 in DNA: TGCGCCAGCAGCAATCCCCCCCAGCGGGGGTCGTCGGGAACTGAAGCTTTCTTT.

The chain combines TRBV11-2 with TRBJ2-7, with 7 bases fitting TRBD1. Germline CDR1 SGHAT, CDR2 FQNNGV. CDR3 length: 14 residues. The V gene end was trimmed by 0 bases and the J gene end by 4 bases; junction bases not matched to a gene: 3. CDR3 amino acids: CASSLDGTDYEQYF. Here the CDR3 DNA reads TGTGCCAGCAGCTTAGACGGGACAGATTACGAGCAGTACTTC. The full variable domain, with the rest looked up from reference TRBV11-2 and TRBJ2-7, is EAGVAQSPRYKIIEKRQSVAFWCNPISGHATLYWYQQILGQGPKLLIQFQNNGVVDDSQLPKDRFSAERLKGVDSTLKIQPAKLEDSAVYLCASSLDGTDYEQYFGPGTRLTVT.

This chain joins TRBV28 and TRBJ2-6, with no clear D. CDR3 length: 15 residues. Germline V CDR1 and CDR2: MDHEN, SYDVKM. The V end was cut by 1 base, the J end by 2 bases, with 6 bases between. The CDR3 region is CASSLYLTGANVLTF. The CDR3 DNA is TGTGCCAGCAGTTTATATCTAACTGGGGCCAACGTCCTGACTTTC.

This chain uses TRBV19 with TRBJ2-3; possible D gene TRBD2, 7 bases. CDR1 is LNHDA and CDR2 is SQIVND in the germline V gene (reference sequence). This CDR3 has 15 residues. Trimming stripped 5 bases from V and 7 bases from J, with 19 bases between. The CDR3 reads CASSFGGGVLNTQYF. CDR3 in DNA: TGTGCCAGTAGTTTCGGCGGGGGCGTTTTGAATACGCAGTATTTT.

V is TRBV10-3 and J is TRBJ1-5; a possible D gene is TRBD1 (6 bases). Germline CDR1 ENHRY, CDR2 SYGVKD. The CDR3 runs to 15 residues. With 0 bases removed from V and 9 bases from J, the gap between germline ends came to 15 bases. The CDR3 here is CAISESGGRSSPQHF. In nucleotides, the CDR3 is TGTGCCATCAGTGAGTCAGGGGGTAGAAGCTCGCCCCAGCATTTT.

The chain has TRBV28 and TRBJ2-6; possible D gene TRBD1, 6 bases. Germline CDR1 and CDR2: MDHEN and SYDVKM. The CDR3 loop spans 16 amino acids. Trimming shortened V by 6 bases and J by 4 bases, and 16 bases separated the two germline ends. In nucleotides, the CDR3 is TGTGCCAGCAGCCCACCCCCCGGACAGGGGGCCAACGTCCTGACTTTC. Encoded protein: CASSPPPGQGANVLTF.

This sequence joins TRBV15 and TRBJ2-3; D might be TRBD1 (5 bases). The V gene's germline CDR1 is LNHNV and CDR2 YYDKDF (reference sequence). The CDR3 length is 15 residues. V shed 0 bases and J shed 4 bases, with 11 bases lying between them. This chain's CDR3 is CATSRDREGADTQYF. The CDR3 nucleotides read TGTGCCACCAGCAGAGATAGAGAAGGGGCAGATACGCAGTATTTT.

In its sample, this clone was seen once. The V and J genes are TRBV11-2 and TRBJ2-5; D uncertain. The V gene's germline CDR1 is SGHAT and CDR2 FQNNGV. The V and J ends lost 5 bases and 5 bases respectively, with 21 bases between them. This CDR3 region has 16 residues. The CDR3 loop is CASSDLRMSLRETQYF. As DNA, the CDR3 is TGTGCCAGCAGCGATCTGAGGATGTCTCTTCGGGAGACCCAGTACTTC.

The CDR3 DNA reads TGCGCCAGCAGCTTGGCGCGGCCAGACAGCTCCTACAATGAGCAGTTCTTC. Protein: CASSLARPDSSYNEQFF. The chain is built from TRBV5-1 and TRBJ2-1; maybe TRBD1 (5 bases). This CDR3 contains 17 residues. In germline, CDR1 is SGHRS, CDR2 YFSETQ. The V gene lost 0 bases and the J gene lost 0 bases, with 13 bases spanning the gap. The variable domain in full, with the rest retrieved from reference TRBV5-1 and TRBJ2-1, is KAGVTQTPRYLIKTRGQQVTLSCSPISGHRSVSWYQQTPGQGLQFLFEYFSETQRNKGNFPGRFSGRQFSNSRSEMNVSTLELGDSALYLCASSLARPDSSYNEQFFGPGTRLTVL.

This rearrangement joins TRBV5-1 to TRBJ2-2; D remains ambiguous. V lost 0 bases, J lost 0 bases, and 9 bases lay in between. This CDR3 region has 16 residues. Germline V gives CDR1 SGHRS, CDR2 YFSETQ. Here the CDR3 reads CASSLGADTNTGELFF. The DNA of the CDR3 is TGCGCCAGCAGCTTGGGGGCAGATACGAACACCGGGGAGCTGTTTTTT.